These 4 T cell receptor beta chains share one sample of origin, sequenced in a study of T cells in women clearing cervical HPV infection. Repertoires were generated with immunoSEQ multiplex PCR, while TCRdb's copy carries only in-frame clones and drops some. Its table lists approximately 30,000 clones. Sample: blood buffy coat. Every receptor here comes from a woman between 18 and 75 years old with a cervical HPV16 infection that either progressed to CIN3+ or cleared (not recorded which).

As concerns this clone: The read ends 3 residues early relative to the CDR3; the germline J gene fills the gap. The chain carries TRBV10-3 and TRBJ1-5; D is possibly TRBD1 (6 bases). V dropped 2 bases and J dropped 1 base, with 12 bases sitting between them. Germline V gene lookup returns CDR1 ENHRY and CDR2 SYGVKD. There are 16 residues in the CDR3. CDR3 region: CAISEIQGGSNQPQHF. The DNA read from the CDR3 is TGTGCCATCAGTGAGATACAGGGAGGGAGCAATCAGCCC.

Points on this clone: The read finishes 3 residues shy of the CDR3 end, and the germline J gene is used to complete it. The chain links TRBV9 to TRBJ2-7; D possibly corresponds to TRBD1 (5 bases). V lost 2 bases and J lost 3, with 6 bases in between. Germline V gene lookup returns CDR1 SGDLS and CDR2 YYNGEE. The CDR3 runs to 12 residues. The DNA read from the CDR3 is TGTGCCAGCAGCGTCGACAGCTACGAG. As protein: CASSVDSYE. The whole CDR3 sequence reads CASSVDSYEQYF.

Points on this clone: The read ends 3 residues early relative to the CDR3; the germline J gene fills the gap. The chain joins TRBV7-2 to TRBJ1-5; tentatively, D is TRBD1 (6 bases). There are 14 residues in the CDR3. V was trimmed by 6 bases and J by 3 bases, leaving 12 bases between them. CDR1 is SGHTA and CDR2 is FQGNSA in the germline V gene. The CDR3 here is CASRSGQPNQPQHF. The part of the CDR3 DNA that was read is TGTGCCAGCAGGAGCGGACAGCCCAATCAGCCC.

To note about this clone: The sequenced fragment ends 3 residues before the CDR3 boundary, so the rest is inferred from the germline J gene. The chain recombines TRBV19 with TRBJ1-5, with 10 bases fitting TRBD1. The CDR3 runs to 15 residues. V shed 5 bases and J 7 bases; nucleotides not matched to a gene: 8. Germline V gene sequence: CDR1 LNHDA, CDR2 SQIVND (reference sequence). The CDR3 sequence is CASSAGQGLGQPQHF. The covered CDR3 bases are TGTGCCAGTAGTGCGGGACAGGGGCTTGGGCAGCCC.